This TCR beta chain emerged from a study of metastatic and nonmetastatic thyroid tumors. This clone is categorized as medium-sized. TCRdb reanalyzed the PCR reads with MiXCR. Of tens of thousands of clones in the sample, 20% to 25% were seen once. Not a single patient had been given any form of treatment at any point before undergoing thyroid surgery. Trimming cost V 0 bases and J 0 bases; bases outside gene matches: 4. Germline CDR1 MNHEY, CDR2 SMNVEV (reference sequence). The CDR3 sequence is 16 residues long. This clonotype originated in a female donor with papillary thyroid cancer or a benign thyroid nodule (not recorded which). Some clones in this sample may be carry-over from other donors' samples. The chain couples TRBV27 to TRBJ2-7; TRBD1 matches 8 bases. Sequencing was carried out using adjacent normal tissue. DNA for the CDR3: TGTGCCAGCAGTTTATCAAGGACAGGGAGCTCCTACGAGCAGTACTTC. Translating it yields CASSLSRTGSSYEQYF.